This entry lists 26 T cell receptor beta chains sequenced from one sample in a study of T cell changes during pregnancy in multiple sclerosis. The protocol was immunoSEQ multiplex PCR, while the TCRdb copy is restricted to in-frame clones and leaves out a portion. The sample includes about 58,000 clones, about 90% of them seen just once. The starting material was CD4+ T cells from peripheral blood mononuclear cells, obtained after pregnancy. Receptors were obtained from a female donor in good health, enrolled as a control in a pregnancy study.

The chain employs TRBV4-2 and TRBJ2-5; tentatively, D is TRBD2 (6 bases). The CDR3 is 13 amino acids. CDR1 and CDR2 (germline): LGHNA, YNFKEQ. Trimming took 1 base from V and 4 from J, leaving 7 bases between them. As DNA, the CDR3 is TGTGCCAGCAGCCAAGTCGGGGGAGAGACCCAGTACTTC. Its translation is CASSQVGGETQYF.

On this clone: The same CDR3 is also encoded by other DNA sequences in this sample. This chain connects TRBV7-2 to TRBJ2-7; 7 bases line up with TRBD1. The germline V gene encodes CDR1 SGHTA and CDR2 FQGNSA. Unmatched junction bases numbered 0, after V lost 1 base and J lost 6 bases. The CDR3 loop spans 12 amino acids. Written as DNA, the CDR3 is TGTGCCAGCAGCTTAGACAGGGGCGAGCAGTACTTC. Translated: CASSLDRGEQYF.

V usage is TRBV11-2 and J usage is TRBJ2-2, with D perhaps TRBD2 (7 bases). Germline CDR1 reads SGHAT; CDR2 reads FQNNGV. Trimming pared 2 bases from V and 7 bases from J, leaving 14 bases between. The CDR3 sequence is 15 residues long. CDR3 loop: CASSLLGGPHGELFF. The DNA for the CDR3 is TGTGCCAGCAGCTTACTGGGGGGGCCTCACGGGGAGCTGTTTTTT.

V and J are TRBV11-2 and TRBJ2-3; 8 positions match TRBD1. Germline V gene lookup returns CDR1 SGHAT and CDR2 FQNNGV. The CDR3 has 15 amino acids. V dropped 4 bases and J dropped 4; count of bases not matched to a gene: 7. Here the CDR3 DNA reads TGTGCCAGCAGCTCATACAGGGGGAGAGCAGATACGCAGTATTTT. It specifies CASSSYRGRADTQYF.

The rearrangement links TRBV10-3 to TRBJ1-1, with 7 bases matching TRBD1. Germline V CDR1 and CDR2: ENHRY, SYGVKD. V was pared by 7 bases and J by 3 bases, with 5 bases of the junction left unmatched. CDR3 length: 13 amino acids. The CDR3 protein is CAIKPQGDTEAFF. CDR3 bases: TGTGCCATCAAACCCCAGGGGGACACTGAAGCTTTCTTT.

The J gene is TRBJ2-7, the V gene TRBV29-1; perhaps TRBD2 as D (5 bases). The germline V and J ends were trimmed by 4 bases and 2 bases, with 9 bases remaining between them. The CDR3 totals 12 residues. Germline V lookup: CDR1 SQVTM, CDR2 ANQGSEA. The DNA of the CDR3 is TGCAGCGTTGTTGCCGGGGCCTACGAGCAGTACTTC. It codes for CSVVAGAYEQYF.

V gene TRBV19 combines with J gene TRBJ1-1, with 11 bases aligning to TRBD1. The CDR3 has 14 residues. V was clipped by 3 bases and J by 4 bases; unmatched bases: 1. Germline-derived CDR1 and CDR2 are LNHDA and SQIVND (reference sequence). CDR3 bases: TGTGCCAGTAGTATGGGACAGGGGGGCACTGAAGCTTTCTTT. This codes for CASSMGQGGTEAFF.

The chain couples TRBV9 to TRBJ2-3; 13 bases are shared with TRBD2. Per germline, CDR1 SGDLS and CDR2 YYNGEE. There are 19 residues in the CDR3. The V gene end was trimmed by 4 bases and the J gene end by 5 bases; junction bases not matched to a gene: 16. The CDR3 here is CASSPRLGTSGVSIDTQYF. In nucleotides, the CDR3 is TGTGCCAGCAGCCCCCGTCTTGGGACTAGCGGGGTTTCTATAGATACGCAGTATTTT.

The rearrangement joins TRBV5-1 to TRBJ2-5; TRBD2 matches 8 bases. CDR1 is SGHRS, CDR2 YFSETQ, per germline. The trim removed 4 bases at V and 5 bases at J, leaving 10 bases unmatched. This CDR3 comprises 15 residues. CDR3 protein: CASSRGGRGMETQYF. The DNA for the CDR3 is TGCGCCAGCAGCCGGGGGGGGCGGGGGATGGAGACCCAGTACTTC.

V gene TRBV10-3 combines with J gene TRBJ1-1; 7 bases line up with TRBD1. Germline-derived CDR1 and CDR2 are ENHRY and SYGVKD. J was trimmed by 3 bases and V by 6 bases; bases with no gene match: 4. CDR3 length: 13 residues. CDR3 sequence: CAISRDSDTEAFF. In DNA, the CDR3 is TGTGCCATCAGCCGGGACAGCGACACTGAAGCTTTCTTT.

This chain connects TRBV12-5 to TRBJ2-2; 9 bases map to TRBD1. The CDR3 has 16 amino acids. The germline CDR1 and CDR2 sequences are LGHNT and FRNRAP. V shed 0 bases and J 4 bases; nucleotides not matched to a gene: 3. This CDR3 is CASGLVQGAGTGELFF. For the CDR3, the DNA is TGTGCTAGTGGTTTGGTACAGGGGGCCGGCACCGGGGAGCTGTTTTTT.

The chain combines TRBV2 with TRBJ1-1, with 12 positions matching TRBD1. The germline V gene encodes CDR1 SNHLY and CDR2 FYNNEI. J gave up 3 bases and V 8 bases, and 10 bases lay outside the gene matches. The CDR3 has 16 residues. The CDR3: CASLRDRGQGYTEAFF. The CDR3 DNA is TGTGCCAGCCTCCGGGACAGGGGGCAAGGGTACACTGAAGCTTTCTTT.

This clone turned up a few times. The CDR3 here is CAWSLQGAEAFF. The CDR3 DNA reads as TGTGCCTGGAGCCTCCAGGGCGCTGAAGCTTTCTTT. This chain links TRBV30 with TRBJ1-1; a possible D gene is TRBD1 (5 bases). This CDR3 is built from 12 residues. The germline CDR1 and CDR2 sequences are GTSNPN and SVGIG (reference sequence). Trimming pared 3 bases from V and 6 bases from J, leaving 11 bases between.

The rearrangement links TRBV2 to TRBJ1-1; 12 bases map to TRBD1. The trim removed 9 bases at V and 4 bases at J, leaving 3 bases unmatched. Germline CDR1 reads SNHLY; CDR2 reads FYNNEI. The CDR3 extends over 13 amino acids. DNA for the CDR3: TGTGCCAGGGGACAGGGGGCGCGCACTGAAGCTTTCTTT. Translated: CARGQGARTEAFF.

The chain has TRBV25-1 and TRBJ2-1; 10 bases are shared with TRBD2. The J segment lost 5 bases and the V segment lost 4 bases, leaving 5 bases of the junction unmatched. The V gene's germline CDR1 is MGHDK and CDR2 SYGVNS. CDR3 size: 15 residues. CDR3 in DNA: TGTGCCAGCAGTGTCGGACTAGCGGCTCACAATGAGCAGTTCTTC. It yields the protein CASSVGLAAHNEQFF.

This chain links TRBV7-9 with TRBJ1-4; TRBD1 matches 8 bases. The CDR3 extends over 15 amino acids. V shed 10 bases, J shed 4 bases, and the junction held 11 bases outside the gene matches. Germline V gene data show CDR1 as SEHNR and CDR2 as FQNEAQ (reference sequence). In DNA, the CDR3 is TGTGCCACCAAAACTGTCAGGGGGCGTAATGAAAAACTGTTTTTT. Translating it yields CATKTVRGRNEKLFF.

This chain joins TRBV4-2 and TRBJ2-3, with TRBD1 as a possible D gene (5 bases). The germline V gene has CDR1 LGHNA and CDR2 YNFKEQ. This CDR3 spans 14 amino acids. The ends were cut back, 1 base at V and 9 bases at J, with 14 bases in the middle. The CDR3 region is CASSQVDLGATQYF. CDR3 in DNA: TGTGCCAGCAGCCAAGTTGATCTTGGGGCCACGCAGTATTTT.

The V gene is TRBV5-1, the J gene TRBJ1-1; TRBD1 matches at 9 bases. This CDR3 has 14 amino acids. Germline trimming cut 0 bases from V and 6 bases from J; bases unmatched to any gene: 3. Germline V gene sequence: CDR1 SGHRS, CDR2 YFSETQ. This CDR3 reads CASSLAQGASEAFF. In DNA, the CDR3 is TGCGCCAGCAGCTTGGCACAGGGGGCGTCTGAAGCTTTCTTT.

This clone has only one observation. The chain has TRBV7-6 and TRBJ2-7; 8 nucleotides agree with TRBD1. Germline CDR1 and CDR2: SGHVS and FNYEAQ. This CDR3 spans 15 amino acids. V lost 5 bases and J lost 2; bases outside the gene matches: 8. The CDR3 spells CASSPATGQAYEQYF. The CDR3 coding sequence is TGTGCCAGCAGCCCAGCTACGGGACAGGCCTACGAGCAGTACTTC.

Concerning this clone: The same CDR3 is also encoded by other DNA sequences in this sample. The chain joins TRBV5-1 to TRBJ2-2; 10 bases are shared with TRBD1. V dropped 0 bases and J dropped 4; count of bases not matched to a gene: 0. The CDR3 totals 15 residues. Germline V lookup: CDR1 SGHRS, CDR2 YFSETQ. CDR3 in amino acids: CASSLGTGGTGELFF. The CDR3 region has the DNA TGCGCCAGCAGCTTGGGGACAGGGGGCACCGGGGAGCTGTTTTTT.

V is TRBV7-9 and J is TRBJ2-5; TRBD2 matches at 9 bases. V trimming: 3 bases; J trimming: 4 bases; junction bases outside the gene matches: 3. The V gene's germline CDR1 is SEHNR and CDR2 FQNEAQ (reference sequence). This CDR3 is built from 14 residues. Here the CDR3 reads CASSLGAGGETQYF. CDR3 nucleotides: TGTGCCAGCAGCTTGGGAGCGGGGGGAGAGACCCAGTACTTC.

The rearrangement uses TRBV9 and TRBJ1-2; D possibly corresponds to TRBD1 (5 bases). From germline, CDR1 is SGDLS and CDR2 YYNGEE. The V end was cut by 4 bases, the J end by 4 bases, with 11 bases between. This CDR3 has 13 amino acids. CDR3 sequence (DNA): TGTGCCAGCAGCAGAGACAGCACCTATGGCTACACCTTC. It translates to CASSRDSTYGYTF.

This clone was picked up one time. V and J are TRBV30 and TRBJ2-7, with TRBD1 matching 8 bases. The CDR3 loop spans 18 amino acids. The V segment lost 2 bases and the J segment 3 bases; nucleotides outside the gene matches: 18. Germline V gene sequence: CDR1 GTSNPN, CDR2 SVGIG (reference sequence). CDR3 protein: CAWSSKLIRGRIIYEQYF. The CDR3 DNA reads TGTGCCTGGAGTTCCAAACTAATCAGGGGGCGTATTATCTACGAGCAGTACTTC.

The chain recombines TRBV6-5 with TRBJ1-2; D possibly corresponds to TRBD1 (5 bases). Trimming shortened V by 7 bases and J by 6 bases, and 15 bases separated the two germline ends. Germline V gene lookup returns CDR1 MNHEY and CDR2 SVGAGI. The CDR3 spans 13 residues. This chain's CDR3 is CASKWQGGHGYTF. CDR3 coding DNA: TGTGCCAGCAAGTGGCAGGGAGGACATGGCTACACCTTC.

V gene TRBV4-1 combines with J gene TRBJ2-2; possibly TRBD1 for D (5 bases). Germline-derived CDR1 and CDR2 are MGHRA and YSYEKL. The CDR3 consists of 17 residues. V was pared by 3 bases and J by 1 base, with 15 bases between. The CDR3 DNA follows: TGCGCCAGCAGCCAGCTACAGGTGGGGCTGAACACCGGGGAGCTGTTTTTT. This gives the protein CASSQLQVGLNTGELFF.

The chain uses TRBV7-8 and TRBJ2-3, with 10 bases aligning to TRBD2. There are 17 residues in the CDR3. Trimming removed 5 bases from V and 3 bases from J; junction bases left unmatched: 11. CDR1 SGHVS and CDR2 FQNEAQ come from the germline V gene. The CDR3 region is CASSRRRSGGATDTQYF. The CDR3 DNA follows: TGTGCCAGCAGCAGGCGGCGGAGCGGGGGGGCTACAGATACGCAGTATTTT.